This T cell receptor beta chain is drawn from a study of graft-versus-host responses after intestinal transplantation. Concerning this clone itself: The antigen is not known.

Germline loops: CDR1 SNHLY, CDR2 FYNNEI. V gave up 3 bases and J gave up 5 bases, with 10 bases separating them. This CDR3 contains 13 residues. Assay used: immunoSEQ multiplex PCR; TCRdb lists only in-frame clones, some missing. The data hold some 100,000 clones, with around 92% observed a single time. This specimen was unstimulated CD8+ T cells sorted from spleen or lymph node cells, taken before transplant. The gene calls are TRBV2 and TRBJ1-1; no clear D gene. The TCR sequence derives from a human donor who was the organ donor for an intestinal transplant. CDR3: CASSDTGNTEAFF. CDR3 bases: TGTGCCAGCAGTGATACCGGGAATACTGAAGCTTTCTTT.